Sequencing of this TCR beta chain was carried out in a study of T cell repertoires in cytomegalovirus infection. About the research overall: Matching HLA type, along with CMV infection, was indicated by public TCR beta signatures. Study-wide results and limits: The study found HLA-C-restricted CMV-specific TCR beta clonotypes dominating the ex vivo response.

The CDR3 length is 16 residues. The ends were cut back, 4 bases at V and 2 bases at J, with 15 bases in the middle. Germline V gene lookup returns CDR1 MDHEN and CDR2 SYDVKM. MiXCR, run by TCRdb on the reads, gives a single entry per CDR3 protein. The sample carries 250,000 to 300,000 distinct CDR3 sequences, roughly 25% recorded once. The sample holds many counts of this clonotype. The antigen remains unidentified. The chain carries TRBV28 and TRBJ2-1, with no clear D. This TCR was recovered from a human donor in good health (CMV status not recorded). Some clones in this sample may be carry-over from other donors' samples. The source material was PBMCs. The CDR3 protein is CASSYKVLGTYNEQFF. CDR3 nucleotides: TGTGCCAGCAGTTATAAGGTTCTGGGAACCTACAATGAGCAGTTCTTC.